This TCR beta chain came from a study of T cell responses to AZD1222 COVID-19 vaccine. Whole-study findings and limits: The sample set comprised mostly white British donors with more females, and clonal diversity was possibly underestimated. Of the AZD1222 recipients, only 5 or 6 were seropositive at baseline. Regions 160-218 and 743-854 held dominance among vaccine-associated CD4 TCRs, which spanned spike. In all cases, repertoires were sampled only after the peak T cell response.

Clones were read by immunoSEQ multiplex PCR, and TCRdb kept only the in-frame ones, dropping some. The sample has about 100,000 clones, about 89% seen once; the top ten hold 2.5% to 3.5%. Concerning this clone: What it binds is not known.

V was pared by 2 bases and J by 4 bases, with 9 bases between. The CDR3 sequence is 14 residues long. The germline V gene encodes CDR1 GTSNPN and CDR2 SVGIG (reference sequence). The material sequenced was peripheral blood, taken 28 days after the second dose of the MenACWY control vaccine. The chain couples TRBV30 to TRBJ1-6; maybe TRBD1 (5 bases). The TCR originated in an adult who received the MenACWY meningococcal vaccine as a control. The CDR3 DNA reads TGTGCCTGGAGTATAGGGACTTATAATTCACCCCTCCACTTT. This translates into CAWSIGTYNSPLHF.